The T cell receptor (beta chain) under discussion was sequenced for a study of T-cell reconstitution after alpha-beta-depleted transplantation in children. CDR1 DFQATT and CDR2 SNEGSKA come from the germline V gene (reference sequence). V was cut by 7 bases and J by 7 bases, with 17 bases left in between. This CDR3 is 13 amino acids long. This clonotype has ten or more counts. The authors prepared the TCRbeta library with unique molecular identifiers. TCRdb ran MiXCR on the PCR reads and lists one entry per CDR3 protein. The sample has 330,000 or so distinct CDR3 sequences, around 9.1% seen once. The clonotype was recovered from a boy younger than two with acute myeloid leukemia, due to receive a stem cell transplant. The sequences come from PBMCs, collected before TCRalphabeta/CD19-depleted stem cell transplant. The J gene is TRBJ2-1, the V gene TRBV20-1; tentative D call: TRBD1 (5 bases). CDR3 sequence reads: CSGQGIPPNEQFF. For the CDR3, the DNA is TGCAGTGGCCAGGGTATTCCACCGAATGAGCAGTTCTTC.